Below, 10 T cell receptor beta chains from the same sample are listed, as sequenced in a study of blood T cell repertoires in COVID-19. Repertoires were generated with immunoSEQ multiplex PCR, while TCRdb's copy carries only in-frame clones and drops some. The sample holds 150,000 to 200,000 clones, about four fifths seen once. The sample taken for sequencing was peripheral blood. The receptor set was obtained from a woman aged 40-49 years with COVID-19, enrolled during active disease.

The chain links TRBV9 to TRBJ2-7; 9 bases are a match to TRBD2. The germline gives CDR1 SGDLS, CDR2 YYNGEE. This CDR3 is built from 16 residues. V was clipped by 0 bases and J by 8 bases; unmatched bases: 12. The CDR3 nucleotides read TGTGCCAGCAGCGTAGTCAGCGGGGGGCCTCAAGACAAGCAGTACTTC. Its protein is CASSVVSGGPQDKQYF.

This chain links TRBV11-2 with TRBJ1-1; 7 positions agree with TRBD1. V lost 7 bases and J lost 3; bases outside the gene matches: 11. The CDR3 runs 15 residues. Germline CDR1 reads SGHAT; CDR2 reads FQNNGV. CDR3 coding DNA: TGTGCCAGCACCACCTACCCGACAGGGTACACTGAAGCTTTCTTT. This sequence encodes CASTTYPTGYTEAFF.

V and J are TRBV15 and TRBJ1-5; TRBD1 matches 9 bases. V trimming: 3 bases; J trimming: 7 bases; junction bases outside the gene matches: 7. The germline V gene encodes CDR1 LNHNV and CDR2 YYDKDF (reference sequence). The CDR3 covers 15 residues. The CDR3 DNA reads TGTGCCACCAGCAGTAACCGGGACAGGGTCCAGCCCCAGCATTTT. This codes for CATSSNRDRVQPQHF.

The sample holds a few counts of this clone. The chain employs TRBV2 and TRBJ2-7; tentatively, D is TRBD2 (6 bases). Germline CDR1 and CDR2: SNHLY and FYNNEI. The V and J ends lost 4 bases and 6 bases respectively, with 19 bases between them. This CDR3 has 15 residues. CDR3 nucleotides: TGTGCCAGCAGTGTATGGGGGACTCAAGTACGCGAGCAGTACTTC. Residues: CASSVWGTQVREQYF.

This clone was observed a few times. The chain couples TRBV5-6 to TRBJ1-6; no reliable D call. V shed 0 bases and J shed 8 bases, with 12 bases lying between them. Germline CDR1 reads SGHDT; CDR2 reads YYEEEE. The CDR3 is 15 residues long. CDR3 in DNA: TGTGCCAGCAGCTTGGGGGTGGGCGCACATTCACCCCTCCACTTT. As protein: CASSLGVGAHSPLHF.

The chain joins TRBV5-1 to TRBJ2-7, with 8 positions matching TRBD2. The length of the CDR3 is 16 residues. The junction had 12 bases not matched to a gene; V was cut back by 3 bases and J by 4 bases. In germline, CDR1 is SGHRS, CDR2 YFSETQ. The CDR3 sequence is CASSYRTSQEVYEQYF. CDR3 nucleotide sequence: TGCGCCAGCAGCTACCGGACTAGCCAGGAGGTATACGAGCAGTACTTC.

The CDR3 loop reads CASSVRQGEYGYTF. The CDR3 DNA is TGTGCCAGCAGTGTTAGGCAGGGGGAATATGGCTACACCTTC. The gene calls are TRBV2 and TRBJ1-2, with 7 bases lining up with TRBD1. Germline V lookup: CDR1 SNHLY, CDR2 FYNNEI. After removal of 4 bases from V and 5 bases from J, the junction contained 7 bases not matched to a gene. CDR3 length equals 14 residues.

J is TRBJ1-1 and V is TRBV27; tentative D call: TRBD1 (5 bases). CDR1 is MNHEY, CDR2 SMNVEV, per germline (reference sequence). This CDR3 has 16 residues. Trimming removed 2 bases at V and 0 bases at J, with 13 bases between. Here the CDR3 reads CASSLAGRGLNTEAFF. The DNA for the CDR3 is TGTGCCAGCAGTTTAGCGGGGCGGGGATTGAACACTGAAGCTTTCTTT.

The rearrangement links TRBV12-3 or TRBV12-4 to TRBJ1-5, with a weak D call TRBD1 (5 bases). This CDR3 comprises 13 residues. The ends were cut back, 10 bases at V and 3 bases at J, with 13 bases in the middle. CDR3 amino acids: CATQTDTNQPQHF. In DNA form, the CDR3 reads TGTGCCACCCAGACAGATACCAATCAGCCCCAGCATTTT.

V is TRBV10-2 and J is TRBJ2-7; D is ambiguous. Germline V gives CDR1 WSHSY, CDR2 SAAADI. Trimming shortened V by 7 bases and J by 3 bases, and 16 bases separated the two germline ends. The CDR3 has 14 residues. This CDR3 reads CASTRGSFNYEQYF. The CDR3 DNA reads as TGCGCCAGCACCAGAGGCTCCTTCAACTACGAGCAGTACTTC.